This TCR beta chain emerged from a study of blood T cell repertoires in COVID-19. V lost 8 bases and J lost 1, with 11 bases in between. Germline V CDR1 and CDR2: LNHDA, SQIVND (reference sequence). This CDR3 has 13 residues. For this clone: Distinct nucleotide sequences in the sample also encode this CDR3.

Which cohort a participant joined came from the clinical history participants gave. The data were produced by immunoSEQ multiplex PCR, yet TCRdb's version contains in-frame clones alone and is incomplete. The sample records 200,000 to 250,000 clones, 70% to 85% being singletons. The V and J genes are TRBV19 and TRBJ1-1; no firm D call. The sequence derives from a woman aged 55-69 years who had recovered from COVID-19. Sample: PBMCs or T cells enriched from blood (not recorded which). For the CDR3, the DNA is TGTGCCAGTTCTGAGGGCAGGAACACTGAAGCTTTCTTT. Residues: CASSEGRNTEAFF.